This TCR beta chain is drawn from a study of blood T cells in healthy people across ages (dated by TCRdb to the mid-2010s). Notes on the research overall: In model experiments, roughly one uniquely barcoded TCR beta cDNA molecule per two T cells was captured by template switching. To avoid experimental bias, donors of different ages were distributed randomly across sequencing lanes. For two donors (one aged 18 to 29 and one aged 80 or older), the study analyzed two additional independent replicas of 1 million unique cDNA reads from the same blood draw. Using deep sequencing normalized with unique cDNA molecular identifiers, the study measured how TCR beta repertoire diversity changes with age. Donors were grouped into four age groups: young (average roughly 15 years), middle-aged (about 40), aged (62) and long-lived (around 82).

The CDR3 starts with the cysteine, ends with the phenylalanine, and has 20 residues. CDR3 DNA is the only sequence kept; it has 60 bases, read in frame from the first base. The junction carries 19 bases between V and J, which are trimmed by 0 bases and 1 base respectively. The germline V gene gives CDR1 as MGHRA and CDR2 as YSYEKL. General findings and caveats noted by the study authors: The CMV infection status of donors was not known, potentially confounding age-related changes in expanded clonotypes. Observed TCR beta diversity correlated strongly with the percentage of naive T cells measured by flow cytometry. As age increased, observed TCR beta diversity per million T cells dropped in a roughly linear way, and a significant reduction was already evident by age 40. Estimates of total diversity based on one million sequenced T cells were regarded as lower bounds and as underestimates. Conclusive comparison of naive and antigen-experienced compartments was prevented by the profiling of bulk unsorted PBMCs. Compared with the aged group, more naive CD4+ T cells, fewer expanded clones and increased TCR diversity were shown by the long-lived group, suggesting age selection.

This clonotype came up a few times. What this receptor recognizes is not known. No much larger clone is present one base from it, and per-base qualities are unavailable. The donors were under 40 Caucasian individuals from Russia, aged 6 to 90 years, who were systemically healthy. Each donor gave about 9.8 milliliters of peripheral blood, drawn into EDTA-treated Vacutainer tubes. PBMCs were isolated by Ficoll-Paque density-gradient centrifugation, with at least 6 million obtained per sample. Trizol reagent was used to extract total RNA from PBMCs, with at least 5 micrograms per sample. Naive CD45RAhigh/CD27high T cell percentages were measured by flow cytometry on a PBMC aliquot from every donor. Library preparation was by 5' RACE. The sequencing machine was an Illumina HiSeq 2500. A second PCR of roughly 7 to 11 cycles was performed with a sample-barcoded 5' primer and a J-beta primer mix. Each TCR beta cDNA molecule received a unique molecular identifier from a template-switch 5' adaptor carrying 12 random nucleotides. Each sample yielded at least 2.5 million CDR3-containing paired-end reads. First-strand cDNA was synthesized from all RNA with the Mint cDNA synthesis kit, primed by a TRBC-specific oligonucleotide. All cDNA was treated with uracil-DNA glycosylase and then went through a first 18-cycle PCR with the universal primers M1SS and BC2_uni_R. The original methods were these. For normalization, 1 million high-quality reads were randomly selected from each sample, with every read carrying a distinct molecular identifier. Instead of being binned into consensus sequences, reads that shared molecular identifiers were thrown out. CDR3 identification, clonotype clustering and error correction used MiTCR with a Q25 quality threshold and the strictest error-elimination algorithm. A nonparametric unseen species model using Euler transformation provided a lower-bound estimate of total TCR beta diversity. TCRdb trimmed public reads at Q25 via fastp, called clones via MiXCR and kept in-frame beta chains. Each record represents a unique CDR3 protein, reported with the most common genes and DNA among its rows. The V and J calls were determined by TCRdb, not by the authors. The sample table contains approximately 770,000 distinct CDR3 sequences; only one count was recorded for roughly 64% of them. The ten largest clones take up 22% of the sample.

The chain couples TRBV4-1 to TRBJ2-6; no D gene can be assigned with confidence. The specimen sequenced was blood. This TCR was sampled from a man younger than 40 in good health. The CDR3 protein is CASSQESVSGSLSGANVLTF. The DNA is as follows: TGCGCCAGCAGCCAAGAATCCGTTTCAGGTTCCCTATCTGGGGCCAACGTCCTGACTTTC.